This TCR beta chain was sequenced in a study of neoadjuvant anti-PD-1 for oral cavity cancer. Broader study findings: Expansion of preexisting intratumoral clones was suggested to aid response.

With 3 bases removed from V and 6 bases from J, the gap between germline ends came to 23 bases. The CDR3 is 17 residues long. CDR1 and CDR2 (germline): LNHDA, SQIVND (reference sequence). Sample time point: after neoadjuvant nivolumab, at surgical resection. In the case of this clone: Its antigen is not identified.

The table came from immunoSEQ multiplex PCR; TCRdb's copy has only in-frame clones and leaves some out. The sample carries tens of thousands of clones, 26% recorded once. The sequenced sample was tumor tissue, obtained after nivolumab (anti-PD-1) treatment. The chain joins TRBV19 to TRBJ1-2, with D possibly TRBD1 on 6 matching bases. The receptor was derived from a person between 40 and 80 years old with oral cavity squamous cell carcinoma. The CDR3 spells CASSIRLQGSRGHGYTF. The CDR3 DNA reads TGTGCCAGTAGTATCCGCTTACAGGGTAGCCGCGGGCATGGCTACACCTTC.